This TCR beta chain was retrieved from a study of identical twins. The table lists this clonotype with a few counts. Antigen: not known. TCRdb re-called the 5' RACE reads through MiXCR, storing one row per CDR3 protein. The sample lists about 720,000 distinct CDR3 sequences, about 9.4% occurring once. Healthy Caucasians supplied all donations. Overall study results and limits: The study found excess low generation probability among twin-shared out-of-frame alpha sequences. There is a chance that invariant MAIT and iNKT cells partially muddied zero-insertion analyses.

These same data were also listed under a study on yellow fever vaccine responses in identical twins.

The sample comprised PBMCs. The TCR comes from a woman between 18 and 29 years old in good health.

Here the CDR3 reads CASSSRTSRETQYF. Here the CDR3 DNA reads TGTGCCAGCAGTTCCCGGACTAGCAGGGAGACCCAGTACTTC. The rearrangement uses TRBV27 and TRBJ2-5, with 8 positions matching TRBD2. CDR1 MNHEY and CDR2 SMNVEV come from the germline V gene (reference sequence). This CDR3 is 14 amino acids long. V lost 4 bases, J lost 5 bases, and 6 bases stayed unmatched.